A single sample gave rise to the 15 T cell receptor beta chains below, sequenced in a study of T cells in Graves' hyperthyroidism and ophthalmopathy. Amplified TCR beta CDR3 regions came from RNA transcripts. With the HTBI primer set, the TCR CDR3 went through a first round of RT-PCR. A single record per CDR3 protein comes from TCRdb applying MiXCR to the multiplex PCR reads. The sample shows about 250,000 distinct CDR3 sequences, over 20% of them seen only once. The sample comprised blood. The receptor set was obtained from a woman between 40 and 55 years old with Graves' ophthalmopathy.

This clonotype was detected only a few times. The chain links TRBV6-1 to TRBJ2-7; D is undetermined. The germline CDR1 and CDR2 sequences are MNHNS and SASEGT. This CDR3 is built from 13 residues. V was shortened by 6 bases and J by 5 bases, with 14 bases between the two germline ends. The CDR3 nucleotides are TGTGCCAGCAGAAGGTCCAGGATCCACGAGCAGTACTTC. It is translated as CASRRSRIHEQYF.

The chain uses TRBV6-2 or TRBV6-3 and TRBJ1-5; no firm D call. CDR3 length equals 13 residues. Germline CDR1 MNHEY, CDR2 SVGEGT. V dropped 4 bases and J dropped 4 bases, with 8 bases sitting between them. CDR3 region: CASSSTENQPQHF. DNA of the CDR3: TGTGCCAGCAGTTCCACAGAAAATCAGCCCCAGCATTTT.

This clonotype was detected ten times or more. The chain recombines TRBV11-2 with TRBJ1-3; no definite D call. Trimming stripped 4 bases from V and 2 bases from J, with 12 bases between. CDR1 and CDR2 (germline): SGHAT, FQNNGV. CDR3 length: 15 residues. In DNA form, the CDR3 reads TGTGCCAGCAGCTCCGGTCGTGGCGCTGGAAACACCATATATTTT. It is translated as CASSSGRGAGNTIYF. The full variable domain, rest sourced from reference TRBV11-2 and TRBJ1-3, is EAGVAQSPRYKIIEKRQSVAFWCNPISGHATLYWYQQILGQGPKLLIQFQNNGVVDDSQLPKDRFSAERLKGVDSTLKIQPAKLEDSAVYLCASSSGRGAGNTIYFGEGSWLTVV.

This clonotype was counted many times. The chain joins TRBV28 to TRBJ1-3; D is undetermined. The CDR3 has 16 amino acids. Germline lookup yields CDR1 MDHEN and CDR2 SYDVKM. V was shortened by 1 base and J by 0 bases, with 10 bases between the two germline ends. The CDR3, as DNA: TGTGCCAGCAGTTTATTTGCCAGCTTCTCTGGAAACACCATATATTTT. Translated: CASSLFASFSGNTIYF.

This clonotype was detected many times. V usage is TRBV5-1 and J usage is TRBJ2-2, with 7 bases fitting TRBD2. The CDR3 is 14 amino acids. After removal of 4 bases from V and 6 bases from J, the junction contained 6 bases not matched to a gene. Germline V gene data show CDR1 as SGHRS and CDR2 as YFSETQ. CDR3 coding DNA: TGCGCCAGCAGCAAGACTAGCTCTTCCGGGGAGCTGTTTTTT. Encoded protein: CASSKTSSSGELFF.

This clonotype has just a few counts. The V and J genes are TRBV6-2 or TRBV6-3 and TRBJ2-5; no clear D. CDR1 is MNHEY, CDR2 SVGEGT, per germline. With 4 bases removed from V and 5 bases from J, the gap between germline ends came to 14 bases. The CDR3 runs 14 residues. This CDR3 reads CASSSLVGSETQYF. As DNA, the CDR3 is TGTGCCAGCAGTTCCCTCGTAGGGTCGGAGACCCAGTACTTC.

This clonotype was counted ten times or more. With a much larger clone just one base away, this may be a read error. V and J are TRBV28 and TRBJ1-1; D is unclear. Germline-derived CDR1 and CDR2 are MDHEN and SYDVKM. This CDR3 contains 13 residues. This chain's CDR3 is CASNLKGVSEAFF. CDR3 bases: TGTGCCAGCAATTTAAAGGGCGTGAGTGAAGCTTTCTTT.

This clonotype showed up just a few times. The V call is TRBV25-1, the J call TRBJ2-7; 8 bases line up with TRBD2. From germline, CDR1 is MGHDK and CDR2 SYGVNS. V gave up 6 bases and J gave up 4 bases; unmatched junction bases: 8. The CDR3 is 14 residues long. The CDR3 protein is CASRFAEREYEQYF. CDR3 bases: TGTGCCAGCAGGTTTGCGGAGCGGGAGTACGAGCAGTACTTC.

The gene calls are TRBV27 and TRBJ2-5; 11 bases are a match to TRBD2. The CDR3 is 15 amino acids. V shed 6 bases, J shed 4 bases, and the junction held 7 bases outside the gene matches. The germline V gene has CDR1 MNHEY and CDR2 SMNVEV (reference sequence). In DNA, the CDR3 is TGTGCCAGCAGGGTAGCGGGGGGGTCTGGAGAGACCCAGTACTTC. Protein sequence: CASRVAGGSGETQYF.

This clonotype was seen more than once but under ten times. The chain links TRBV2 to TRBJ2-7; 7 bases line up with TRBD1. The CDR3 covers 17 residues. V trimming: 1 base; J trimming: 2 bases; junction bases outside the gene matches: 11. The germline V gene encodes CDR1 SNHLY and CDR2 FYNNEI. CDR3 DNA: TGTGCCAGCAGTGAAGGCCGGACAGGAATCGTCGCCTACGAGCAGTACTTC. Protein: CASSEGRTGIVAYEQYF. The full variable domain, in which reference TRBV2 and TRBJ2-7 provide the parts outside the CDR3, is EPEVTQTPSHQVTQMGQEVILRCVPISNHLYFYWYRQILGQKVEFLVSFYNNEISEKSEIFDDQFSVERPDGSNFTLKIRSTKLEDSAMYFCASSEGRTGIVAYEQYFGPGTRLTVT.

The sample holds many counts of this clonotype. The rearrangement joins TRBV16 to TRBJ1-5; TRBD1 aligns across 8 bases. Looked up from germline, CDR1 is KGHSY and CDR2 is FQNENV. The CDR3 consists of 16 residues. J was trimmed by 7 bases and V by 2 bases; bases with no gene match: 10. The CDR3 DNA reads TGTGCCAGCAGCCAAACGCCCCAGACAGGGGTGCAGCCCCAGCATTTT. Translation: CASSQTPQTGVQPQHF.

In this sample, this clonotype turned up a few times. Just one base apart from a much larger clone, this may be a read error. The rearrangement links TRBV4-2 to TRBJ2-2, with D possibly TRBD2 on 6 matching bases. Germline CDR1 reads LGHNA; CDR2 reads YNFKEQ. The CDR3 covers 16 residues. Written as DNA, the CDR3 is TGTGCCAGCAGCCCTGGGGAGGCAGCGAACACCAGGGAGCTGTTTTTT. It is translated as CASSPGEAANTRELFF.

The rearrangement uses TRBV20-1 and TRBJ1-1; TRBD1 agrees at 7 bases. Germline values: CDR1 DFQATT, CDR2 SNEGSKA (reference sequence). Germline trimming cut 5 bases from V and 0 bases from J; bases unmatched to any gene: 12. CDR3 length equals 16 residues. The CDR3, as DNA: TGCAGTGCTCAGACAGGGAGGGGGGGGATGAACACTGAAGCTTTCTTT. The encoded protein is CSAQTGRGGMNTEAFF.

Many counts were recorded for this clonotype. This chain links TRBV10-2 with TRBJ1-5; D remains unclear. V lost 3 bases and J lost 4, with 7 bases in between. Germline assignment: CDR1 WSHSY and CDR2 SAAADI. The CDR3 has 13 residues. The CDR3 DNA follows: TGCGCCAGCAGTGATGTGCAGAATCAGCCCCAGCATTTT. It translates to CASSDVQNQPQHF.

The CDR3 spells CASSLGQGALNTEAFF. In DNA form, the CDR3 reads TGCGCCAGCAGCTTGGGGCAGGGCGCTTTGAACACTGAAGCTTTCTTT. The chain employs TRBV5-1 and TRBJ1-1, with a weak D call TRBD1 (5 bases). The length of the CDR3 is 16 residues. The V gene lost 0 bases and the J gene lost 0 bases, with 12 bases spanning the gap. Germline CDR1 and CDR2: SGHRS and YFSETQ.